This passage covers 13 T cell receptor beta chains from one sample sequenced in a study of neurological immune-mediated disorders. TCRdb re-called the 5' RACE reads with MiXCR, one entry per CDR3 protein. Among around 71,000 distinct CDR3 sequences, roughly 15% were seen once, and the ten largest hold around 4.3%. Time point in this sample: longitudinal time-point 1 (baseline). The sample comprised PBMCs. The receptors originated from a female donor with HTLV-1-associated myelopathy (HAM/TSP).

This clonotype was found a few times. The chain uses TRBV28 and TRBJ2-2; D could derive from TRBD1 or TRBD2 (6 bases each). The V end lost 7 bases, the J end lost 0 bases, and 9 bases lay between the germline ends. Germline loops: CDR1 MDHEN, CDR2 SYDVKM. CDR3 length: 14 amino acids. CDR3 coding DNA: TGTGCCAGCAAGGGGGGAACGAACACCGGGGAGCTGTTTTTT. Its protein product is CASKGGTNTGELFF.

This clonotype was picked up many times. V and J are TRBV21-1 and TRBJ1-5; TRBD1 is taken as the D call from the table, unchecked against the DNA. TRBV21-1 is assigned pseudogene status. This CDR3 has 15 amino acids. The CDR3 here is CASSTGTGCHQPQHF. Here the CDR3 DNA reads TGTGCCAGCAGCACCGGGACAGGGTGCCATCAGCCCCAGCATTTT.

This clonotype was picked up many times. This chain joins TRBV20-1 and TRBJ2-5; TRBD2 matches 7 bases. The CDR3 spans 13 residues. V lost 6 bases, J lost 4 bases, and 8 bases stayed unmatched. Germline CDR1 reads DFQATT; CDR2 reads SNEGSKA (reference sequence). The CDR3 DNA reads as TGCAGTGCCAAGCGGGATGCGCGAGAGACCCAGTACTTC. This translates into CSAKRDARETQYF.

This clonotype was seen many times. The J gene is TRBJ2-5, the V gene TRBV28, with D tentatively TRBD1 (6 bases). With 8 bases removed from V and 5 bases from J, the gap between germline ends came to 12 bases. Germline V gene data show CDR1 as MDHEN and CDR2 as SYDVKM. The CDR3 runs to 12 residues. The CDR3 nucleotides are TGTGCCAGCGCAGGGGTATTGGAGACCCAGTACTTC. Amino acids: CASAGVLETQYF.

The chain couples TRBV4-2 to TRBJ2-7, with TRBD2 matching over 8 bases. The V gene end was trimmed by 2 bases and the J gene end by 4 bases; junction bases not matched to a gene: 7. The CDR3 spans 15 residues. CDR1 is LGHNA and CDR2 is YNFKEQ in the germline V gene. The CDR3 here is CASSQSAGESYEQYF. The DNA of the CDR3 is TGTGCCAGCAGCCAATCAGCGGGGGAGAGTTACGAGCAGTACTTC.

This clonotype was recorded at least ten times. The J gene is TRBJ1-4, the V gene TRBV18, with TRBD1 as a possible D gene (5 bases). V was cut by 1 base and J by 8 bases, with 17 bases left in between. This CDR3 spans 16 amino acids. Germline CDR1 is KGHSH and CDR2 is LQKENI. In DNA form, the CDR3 reads TGTGCCAGCTCACCACTCCGGCCGGGGCAGGGAGAAAAACTGTTTTTT. Residues: CASSPLRPGQGEKLFF.

This clonotype was seen many times. This chain links TRBV20-1 with TRBJ2-1, with TRBD2 identical over 8 bases. Germline trimming cut 5 bases from V and 5 bases from J; bases unmatched to any gene: 8. In germline, CDR1 is DFQATT, CDR2 SNEGSKA (reference sequence). The CDR3 consists of 14 residues. CDR3: CSAHSGDLNNEQFF. In nucleotides, the CDR3 is TGCAGTGCTCATAGCGGGGACCTGAACAATGAGCAGTTCTTC.

The table lists this clonotype with many counts. The chain recombines TRBV29-1 with TRBJ1-2; D remains unclear. Germline assignment: CDR1 SQVTM and CDR2 ANQGSEA. Trimming stripped 3 bases from V and 2 bases from J, with 4 bases between. The CDR3 is 11 residues long. The CDR3 loop is CSVDRNYGYTF. DNA for the CDR3: TGCAGCGTTGACAGGAACTATGGCTACACCTTC.

For this clonotype: The junction departs from germline at one end; a sequencing error may be responsible. V gene TRBV10-3 combines with J gene TRBJ2-5, with D possibly TRBD2 on 5 matching bases. The CDR3 is 17 amino acids. Per the germline V gene, CDR1 is ENHRY and CDR2 is SYGVKD. The DNA of the CDR3 is TGTGCTATCAGTGACTCGGAGGACCTGTGGGAAGAAGAGACCCAGTACTTC. It specifies CAISDSEDLWEEETQYF.

This clonotype was observed many times. The rearrangement joins TRBV6-1 to TRBJ2-5, with 9 bases aligning to TRBD2. Unmatched junction bases numbered 4, after V lost 6 bases and J lost 5 bases. The CDR3 contains 13 residues. From germline, CDR1 is MNHNS and CDR2 SASEGT. The CDR3 sequence is CASRLAGFETQYF. DNA of the CDR3: TGTGCCAGCAGGCTAGCGGGGTTTGAGACCCAGTACTTC.

The table lists this clonotype with many counts. The chain is built from TRBV28 and TRBJ2-7, with TRBD1 as a possible D gene (6 bases). Germline-derived CDR1 and CDR2 are MDHEN and SYDVKM. V was shortened by 2 bases and J by 4 bases, with 9 bases between the two germline ends. This CDR3 comprises 13 residues. The CDR3 coding sequence is TGTGCCAGCAGTTTAGGTAGGGGGTACGAGCAGTACTTC. Amino acid sequence: CASSLGRGYEQYF. Based on the CDR3 plus reference TRBV28 and TRBJ2-7, the full variable domain is DVKVTQSSRYLVKRTGEKVFLECVQDMDHENMFWYRQDPGLGLRLIYFSYDVKMKEKGDIPEGYSVSREKKERFSLILESASTNQTSMYLCASSLGRGYEQYFGPGTRLTVT.

This clonotype showed up many times. The chain joins TRBV20-1 to TRBJ2-2; D might be TRBD1 (8 bases). This CDR3 is built from 14 residues. Germline V gene data show CDR1 as DFQATT and CDR2 as SNEGSKA (reference sequence). Trimming cost V 5 bases and J 4 bases, with 14 bases left between them. In nucleotides, the CDR3 is TGCAGTGCTCCACAGGGGGGGATCACCGGGGAGCTGTTTTTT. Encoded protein: CSAPQGGITGELFF.

A word on this clonotype: A junction boundary mismatches the germline segment, possibly from a read error. The CDR3 spells CARLANMTSGPHRGAVF. The CDR3 nucleotides read TGTGCCAGGTTGGCCAATATGACTAGCGGACCACACCGGGGAGCTGTTTTT. The V call is TRBV14, the J call TRBJ2-2; the match to TRBD2 covers 9 bases. Germline CDR1 is SGHDN and CDR2 is FVKESK. There are 17 residues in the CDR3.